This TCR beta chain was sequenced for a study of breast tumors, draining lymph nodes, adjacent tissues. General study results and limits: That most tumor T cells come from lymph nodes remained unproven. Most tumor T cells seemingly derive from lymph node, then expand in tumor.

There are a few counts of this clonotype. The antigen remains undetermined. This could be a read error, since a much larger clone is one nucleotide away. The germline V gene has CDR1 SGHTS and CDR2 YDEGEE. This CDR3 is built from 12 residues. Trimming removed 4 bases at V and 7 bases at J, with 11 bases between. TCRdb re-called the multiplex PCR reads with MiXCR, one entry per CDR3 protein. This table holds some 100,000 distinct CDR3 sequences, over 20% found once. Breast cancer patients provided tissue from their axillary draining lymph nodes. The sequence came from a female donor with breast cancer. Some clones in this sample may be carry-over from other donors' samples. The sequenced sample consisted of axillary lymph node tissue. V usage is TRBV5-8 and J usage is TRBJ1-2, with D unclear. The CDR3 loop is CASSPKSGGYTF. CDR3 sequence (DNA): TGTGCCAGCAGCCCTAAATCCGGTGGCTACACCTTC.